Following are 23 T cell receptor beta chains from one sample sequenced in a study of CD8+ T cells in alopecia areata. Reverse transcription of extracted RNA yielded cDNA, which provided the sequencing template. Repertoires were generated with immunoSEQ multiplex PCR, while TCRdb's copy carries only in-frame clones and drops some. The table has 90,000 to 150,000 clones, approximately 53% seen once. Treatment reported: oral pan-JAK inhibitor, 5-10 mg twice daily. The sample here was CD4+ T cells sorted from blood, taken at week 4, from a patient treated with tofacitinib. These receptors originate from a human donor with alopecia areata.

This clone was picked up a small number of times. This CDR3 reads CSVGEENTEAFF. The CDR3 DNA sequence: TGCAGCGTTGGAGAAGAGAACACTGAAGCTTTCTTT. This chain links TRBV29-1 with TRBJ1-1; no reliable D call. This CDR3 is 12 amino acids long. Trimming shortened V by 4 bases and J by 1 base, and 7 bases separated the two germline ends. The V gene's germline CDR1 is SQVTM and CDR2 ANQGSEA.

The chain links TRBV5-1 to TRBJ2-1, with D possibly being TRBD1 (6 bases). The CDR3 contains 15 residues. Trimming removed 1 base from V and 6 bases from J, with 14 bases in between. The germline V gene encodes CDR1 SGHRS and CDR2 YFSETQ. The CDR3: CASSLSGDTSNEQFF. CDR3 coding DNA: TGCGCCAGCAGCTTGTCAGGGGATACGAGCAATGAGCAGTTCTTC.

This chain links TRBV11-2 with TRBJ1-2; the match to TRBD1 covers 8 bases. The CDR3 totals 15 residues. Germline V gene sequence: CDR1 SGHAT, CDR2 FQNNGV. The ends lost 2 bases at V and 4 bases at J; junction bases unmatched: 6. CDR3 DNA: TGTGCCAGCAGCTTACTTGGAACAGGGGGCTATGGCTACACCTTC. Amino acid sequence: CASSLLGTGGYGYTF.

In nucleotides, the CDR3 is TGTGCCACCAGCAGAGATAGGGTGGAGATTGAGACCCAGTACTTC. Amino acid sequence: CATSRDRVEIETQYF. The chain links TRBV15 to TRBJ2-5; D gene uncertain. V lost 0 bases, J lost 5 bases, and 13 bases lay in between. Germline V CDR1 and CDR2: LNHNV, YYDKDF (reference sequence). The CDR3 has 15 amino acids.

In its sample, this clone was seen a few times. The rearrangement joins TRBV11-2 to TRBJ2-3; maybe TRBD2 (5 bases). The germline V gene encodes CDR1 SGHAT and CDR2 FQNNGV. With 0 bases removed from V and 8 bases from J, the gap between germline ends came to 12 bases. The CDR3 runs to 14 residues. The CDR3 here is CASSLEVEAGTQYF. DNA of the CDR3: TGTGCCAGCAGCTTAGAAGTGGAGGCGGGTACGCAGTATTTT.

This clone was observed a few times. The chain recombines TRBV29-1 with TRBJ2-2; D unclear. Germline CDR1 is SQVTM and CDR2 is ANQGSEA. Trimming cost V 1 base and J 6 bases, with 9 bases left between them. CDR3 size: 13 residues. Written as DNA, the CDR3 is TGCAGCGTTGAAGGGTGGACCCCCGGGGAGCTGTTTTTT. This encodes CSVEGWTPGELFF.

The CDR3 sequence is CASSIGFDTEAFF. The CDR3, as DNA: TGTGCCAGCAGCATAGGTTTTGACACTGAAGCTTTCTTT. The chain links TRBV7-6 to TRBJ1-1, with no clear D. This CDR3 is built from 13 residues. The germline V gene encodes CDR1 SGHVS and CDR2 FNYEAQ. The V end was cut by 5 bases, the J end by 3 bases, with 10 bases between.

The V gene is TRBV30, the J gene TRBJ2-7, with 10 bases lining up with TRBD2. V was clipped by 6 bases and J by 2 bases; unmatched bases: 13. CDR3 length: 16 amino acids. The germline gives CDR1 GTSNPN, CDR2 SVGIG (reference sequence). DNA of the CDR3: TGTGCCTGTAAGCGGGAGGGATATGTTGGACCCTACGAGCAGTACTTC. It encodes CACKREGYVGPYEQYF.

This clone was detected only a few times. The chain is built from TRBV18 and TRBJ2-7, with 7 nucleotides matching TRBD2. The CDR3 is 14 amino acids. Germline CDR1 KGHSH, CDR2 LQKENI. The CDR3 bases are TGTGAGAAACCGGGCGGGGGAGCCTCCTACGAGCAGTACTTC. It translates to CEKPGGGASYEQYF.

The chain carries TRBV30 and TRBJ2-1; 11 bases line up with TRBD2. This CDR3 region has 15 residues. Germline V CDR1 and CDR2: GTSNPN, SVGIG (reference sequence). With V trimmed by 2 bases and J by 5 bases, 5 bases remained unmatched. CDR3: CAWSRLAGYDNEQFF. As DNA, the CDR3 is TGTGCCTGGAGTCGACTAGCGGGATATGACAATGAGCAGTTCTTC.

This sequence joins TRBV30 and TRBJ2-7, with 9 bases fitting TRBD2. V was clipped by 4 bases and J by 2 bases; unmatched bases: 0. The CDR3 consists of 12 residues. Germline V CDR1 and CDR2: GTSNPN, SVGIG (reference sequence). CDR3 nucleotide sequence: TGTGCCTGGACTAGCGGGACCTACGAGCAGTACTTC. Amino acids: CAWTSGTYEQYF.

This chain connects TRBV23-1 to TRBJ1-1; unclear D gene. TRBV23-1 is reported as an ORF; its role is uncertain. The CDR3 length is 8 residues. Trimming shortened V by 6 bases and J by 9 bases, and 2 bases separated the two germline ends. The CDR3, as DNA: TGCGCCAGCAGGCAAGCTTTCTTT. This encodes CASRQAFF.

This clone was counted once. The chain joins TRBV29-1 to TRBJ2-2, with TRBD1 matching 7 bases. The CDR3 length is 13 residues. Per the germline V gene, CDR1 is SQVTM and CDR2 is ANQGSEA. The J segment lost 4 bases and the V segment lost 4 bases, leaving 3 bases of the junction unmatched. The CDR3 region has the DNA TGCAGCGTTGCCACAGGGGTCACCGGGGAGCTGTTTTTT. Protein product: CSVATGVTGELFF.

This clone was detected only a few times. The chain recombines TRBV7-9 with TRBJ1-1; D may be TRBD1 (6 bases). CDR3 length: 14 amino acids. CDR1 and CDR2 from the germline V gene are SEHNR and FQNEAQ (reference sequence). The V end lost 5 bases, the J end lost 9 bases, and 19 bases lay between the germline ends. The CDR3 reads CASSPRGAWGKAFF. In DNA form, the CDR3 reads TGTGCCAGCAGCCCACGGGGGGCCTGGGGAAAAGCTTTCTTT.

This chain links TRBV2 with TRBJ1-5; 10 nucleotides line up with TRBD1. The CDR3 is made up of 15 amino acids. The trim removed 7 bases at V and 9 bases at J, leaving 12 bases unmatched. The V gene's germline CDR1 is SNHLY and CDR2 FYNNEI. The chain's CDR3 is CASTTGQGDSWPQHF. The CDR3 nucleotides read TGTGCCAGCACCACAGGACAGGGGGACTCTTGGCCCCAGCATTTT.

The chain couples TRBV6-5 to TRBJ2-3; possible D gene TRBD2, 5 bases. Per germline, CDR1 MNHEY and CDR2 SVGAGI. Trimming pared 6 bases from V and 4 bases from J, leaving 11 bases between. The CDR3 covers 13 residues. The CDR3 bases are TGTGCCAGCAGAACGGACTCGTCAGATACGCAGTATTTT. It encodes CASRTDSSDTQYF.

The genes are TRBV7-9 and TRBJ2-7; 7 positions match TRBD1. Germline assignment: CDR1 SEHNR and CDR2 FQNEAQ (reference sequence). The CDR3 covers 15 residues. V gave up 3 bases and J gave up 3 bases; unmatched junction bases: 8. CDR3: CASSLRDSFNYEQYF. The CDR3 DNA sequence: TGTGCCAGCAGCTTGAGGGACAGCTTCAACTACGAGCAGTACTTC.

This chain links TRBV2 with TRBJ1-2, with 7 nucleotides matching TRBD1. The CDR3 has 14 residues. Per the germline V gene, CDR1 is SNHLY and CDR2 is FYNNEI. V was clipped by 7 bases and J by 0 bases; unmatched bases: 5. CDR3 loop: CASTPGQANYGYTF. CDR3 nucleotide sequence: TGTGCCAGCACCCCCGGACAGGCTAACTATGGCTACACCTTC. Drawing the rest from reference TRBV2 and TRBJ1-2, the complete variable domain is EPEVTQTPSHQVTQMGQEVILRCVPISNHLYFYWYRQILGQKVEFLVSFYNNEISEKSEIFDDQFSVERPDGSNFTLKIRSTKLEDSAMYFCASTPGQANYGYTFGSGTRLTVV.

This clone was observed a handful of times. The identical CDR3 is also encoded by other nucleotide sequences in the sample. The CDR3 loop reads CASSPGEGTEAFF. The CDR3 region has the DNA TGTGCCAGCTCACCTGGGGAGGGGACTGAAGCTTTCTTT. This rearrangement joins TRBV18 to TRBJ1-1; TRBD1 is a possible D gene (5 bases). Trimming took 3 bases from V and 5 from J, leaving 10 bases between them. Germline CDR1 is KGHSH and CDR2 is LQKENI. The CDR3 is made up of 13 amino acids. Together with reference TRBV18 and TRBJ1-1, the CDR3 gives the full variable domain: NAGVMQNPRHLVRRRGQEARLRCSPMKGHSHVYWYRQLPEEGLKFMVYLQKENIIDESGMPKERFSAEFPKEGPSILRIQQVVRGDSAAYFCASSPGEGTEAFFGQGTRLTVV.

The CDR3 bases are TGTGCCAGCAGTGTGGCTTTAGACAGGAGTACCTACGAGCAGTACTTC. This translates into CASSVALDRSTYEQYF. This sequence joins TRBV2 and TRBJ2-7; D perhaps matches TRBD1 (6 bases). The CDR3 loop spans 16 amino acids. The germline gives CDR1 SNHLY, CDR2 FYNNEI. The V and J ends lost 4 bases and 2 bases respectively, with 18 bases between them.

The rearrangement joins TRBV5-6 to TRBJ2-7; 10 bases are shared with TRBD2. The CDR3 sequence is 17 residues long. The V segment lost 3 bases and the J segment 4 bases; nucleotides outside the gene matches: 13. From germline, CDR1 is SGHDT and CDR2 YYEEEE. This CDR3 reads CASSWTGRAGGPYEQYF. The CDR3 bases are TGTGCCAGCAGCTGGACGGGGAGAGCGGGAGGGCCGTACGAGCAGTACTTC.

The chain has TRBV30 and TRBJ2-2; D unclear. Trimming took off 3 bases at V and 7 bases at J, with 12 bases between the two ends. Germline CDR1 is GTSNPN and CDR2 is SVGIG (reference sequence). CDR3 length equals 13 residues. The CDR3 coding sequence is TGTGCCTGGAGGGCAGACAATGGCGGGGAGCTGTTTTTT. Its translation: CAWRADNGGELFF. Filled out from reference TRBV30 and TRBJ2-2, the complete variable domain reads SQTIHQWPATLVQPVGSPLSLECTVEGTSNPNLYWYRQAAGRGLQLLFYSVGIGQISSEVPQNLSASRPQDRQFILSSKKLLLSDSGFYLCAWRADNGGELFFGEGSRLTVL.

The CDR3 DNA sequence: TGCGCCAGCAGCTTTCCGACAGGGGCCAACGAGCAGTACTTC. Translated: CASSFPTGANEQYF. V gene TRBV5-1 combines with J gene TRBJ2-7; 8 bases are a match to TRBD1. CDR1 and CDR2 (germline): SGHRS, YFSETQ. CDR3 length: 14 residues. Trimming removed 2 bases from V and 5 bases from J; junction bases left unmatched: 6.